These 31 T cell receptor beta chains were all obtained from the same sample, sequenced in a study of T cell changes during pregnancy in multiple sclerosis. TCRdb's table, derived via immunoSEQ multiplex PCR, lists solely in-frame clones and lacks some. The sample shows about 43,000 clones, more than 75% of them seen only once. Sequenced input: PBMCs (not recorded whether the cells were cultured). The receptors were sampled from a female donor with multiple sclerosis, enrolled in a pregnancy study.

The CDR3 DNA is TGTGCCTGGAGCAGGACAGGGTCCAAAAACATTCAGTACTTC. Translated: CAWSRTGSKNIQYF. The chain carries TRBV30 and TRBJ2-4, with 8 bases lining up with TRBD1. The trim removed 3 bases at V and 2 bases at J, leaving 3 bases unmatched. Germline V gene sequence: CDR1 GTSNPN, CDR2 SVGIG (reference sequence). The CDR3 is 14 residues long.

The chain carries TRBV10-3 and TRBJ2-1, with no clear D. Germline CDR1 and CDR2: ENHRY and SYGVKD. Trimming removed 7 bases at V and 6 bases at J, with 10 bases between. The CDR3 is made up of 12 amino acids. The CDR3 spells CAIKETANEQFF. CDR3 coding DNA: TGTGCCATCAAGGAAACCGCCAATGAGCAGTTCTTC.

This chain's CDR3 is CASSHELEDQPQHF. In DNA form, the CDR3 reads TGTGCCAGCAGCCACGAATTGGAGGATCAGCCCCAGCATTTT. V gene TRBV6-6 combines with J gene TRBJ1-5; D not certain. CDR1 and CDR2 from the germline V gene are MNHNY and SVGAGI (reference sequence). This CDR3 has 14 residues. V lost 6 bases, J lost 5 bases, and 14 bases lay in between.

This sequence joins TRBV2 and TRBJ2-5; D possibly corresponds to TRBD1 (5 bases). The CDR3 is made up of 13 amino acids. V lost 6 bases and J 4 bases, leaving 12 bases between the germline ends. Germline V CDR1 and CDR2: SNHLY, FYNNEI. In nucleotides, the CDR3 is TGTGCCAGCAGGGTAGGGGTCGGAGAGACCCAGTACTTC. Encoded protein: CASRVGVGETQYF.

This chain uses TRBV5-4 with TRBJ2-7; no firm D call. V lost 5 bases, J lost 6 bases, and 9 bases lay in between. The CDR3 runs to 11 residues. Germline-derived CDR1 and CDR2 are SGHNT and YYREEE (reference sequence). The CDR3 here is CASSSSSEQYF. The DNA of the CDR3 is TGTGCCAGCAGTTCTAGTTCCGAGCAGTACTTC.

This chain uses TRBV5-4 with TRBJ2-2, with 7 bases aligning to TRBD2. This CDR3 is built from 16 residues. V was pared by 4 bases and J by 1 base, with 7 bases of the junction left unmatched. Germline assignment: CDR1 SGHNT and CDR2 YYREEE (reference sequence). The CDR3 sequence: CASSTSSGVNTGELFF. The CDR3 nucleotides read TGTGCCAGCAGCACTTCTAGCGGAGTGAACACCGGGGAGCTGTTTTTT.

This clone was detected only a few times. V and J are TRBV2 and TRBJ2-5, with TRBD2 identical over 13 bases. The germline V gene encodes CDR1 SNHLY and CDR2 FYNNEI. V lost 6 bases and J lost 4; bases outside the gene matches: 5. The CDR3 consists of 15 residues. The CDR3 DNA reads as TGTGCCAGCAGCGAGGGACTAGCGGGATTAGAGACCCAGTACTTC. It codes for CASSEGLAGLETQYF.

The gene calls are TRBV5-4 and TRBJ2-7, with D unresolved. Deletions cut 0 bases from V and 3 bases from J, with 10 bases between. Germline values: CDR1 SGHNT, CDR2 YYREEE (reference sequence). The CDR3 runs 14 residues. Here the CDR3 DNA reads TGTGCCAGCAGCTTGGCCGTAGGCAGCTACGAGCAGTACTTC. This codes for CASSLAVGSYEQYF.

The V call is TRBV7-9, the J call TRBJ1-2, with unresolved D. V lost 2 bases and J 2 bases, leaving 12 bases between the germline ends. The CDR3 covers 15 residues. Germline V CDR1 and CDR2: SEHNR, FQNEAQ (reference sequence). CDR3 amino acids: CASSLFGITNYGYTF. The DNA of the CDR3 is TGTGCCAGCAGCTTATTTGGGATAACGAACTATGGCTACACCTTC.

V usage is TRBV28 and J usage is TRBJ1-2; TRBD1 agrees at 7 bases. With 3 bases clipped from V and 3 bases from J, the junction kept 4 bases outside the gene matches. The CDR3 spans 14 residues. Germline V gene lookup returns CDR1 MDHEN and CDR2 SYDVKM. Here the CDR3 reads CASSFGDRDYGYTF. The CDR3 DNA follows: TGTGCCAGCAGTTTTGGTGACAGGGACTATGGCTACACCTTC.

The count of this clone is one. The junction departs from germline at one end; a sequencing error may be responsible. This chain uses TRBV9 with TRBJ2-1, with 10 bases lining up with TRBD2. This CDR3 has 13 residues. Looked up from germline, CDR1 is SGDLS and CDR2 is YYNGEE. CDR3 DNA sequence: TGTGCCAGTAGCGGGAGGATTTACAATGAGCAGTTCTTC. Amino acid sequence: CASSGRIYNEQFF.

The rearrangement links TRBV5-1 to TRBJ1-5; D is uncertain. Trimming left V 4 bases short and J 4 bases short, with 18 bases between. The CDR3 has 16 amino acids. Per the germline V gene, CDR1 is SGHRS and CDR2 is YFSETQ. The CDR3 DNA follows: TGCGCCAGCAGCCCCTATGGCGGGATGGAGAATCAGCCCCAGCATTTT. Its protein is CASSPYGGMENQPQHF.

This chain uses TRBV30 with TRBJ1-4, with D uncertain. Germline CDR1 GTSNPN, CDR2 SVGIG (reference sequence). The CDR3 is 15 amino acids. Trimming pared 8 bases from V and 0 bases from J, leaving 16 bases between. The CDR3 region is CAALPSPATNEKLFF. The CDR3 DNA reads as TGTGCCGCTTTACCCTCACCCGCAACTAATGAAAAACTGTTTTTT.

This clone was detected only once. The chain employs TRBV5-4 and TRBJ2-1; 8 bases align to TRBD2. Germline V gene sequence: CDR1 SGHNT, CDR2 YYREEE (reference sequence). V shed 2 bases and J 7 bases; nucleotides not matched to a gene: 8. The CDR3 covers 15 residues. CDR3 nucleotides: TGTGCCAGCAGCTTTGACGGGAGGGCGGATAATGAGCAGTTCTTC. Its translation: CASSFDGRADNEQFF. Looking up the rest from reference TRBV5-4 and TRBJ2-1 gives the full variable domain: ETGVTQSPTHLIKTRGQQVTLRCSSQSGHNTVSWYQQALGQGPQFIFQYYREEENGRGNFPPRFSGLQFPNYSSELNVNALELDDSALYLCASSFDGRADNEQFFGPGTRLTVL.

This rearrangement joins TRBV6-1 to TRBJ1-2; D is uncertain. Germline CDR1 and CDR2: MNHNS and SASEGT. The CDR3 is 17 amino acids. Trimming removed 3 bases at V and 8 bases at J, with 25 bases between. Here the CDR3 DNA reads TGTGCCAGCAGTGATAATGTGGAGGCCACTCGACTATGGGGCTACACCTTC. Protein sequence: CASSDNVEATRLWGYTF.

The chain couples TRBV9 to TRBJ2-5; 9 bases are a match to TRBD1. After removal of 4 bases from V and 5 bases from J, the junction contained 6 bases not matched to a gene. The CDR3 runs to 14 residues. The germline V gene has CDR1 SGDLS and CDR2 YYNGEE. This chain's CDR3 is CASSPTGGHETQYF. The CDR3 DNA sequence: TGTGCCAGCAGCCCTACAGGGGGCCATGAGACCCAGTACTTC.

The chain joins TRBV5-3 to TRBJ2-5; TRBD2 is a possible D gene (5 bases). TRBV5-3 is labeled an ORF, and its function is uncertain. The CDR3 extends over 13 amino acids. V was clipped by 4 bases and J by 3 bases, with 10 bases between them. The CDR3 nucleotides read TGTGCCAGAAGCGACCCCGGGGAAGAGACCCAGTACTTC. Translated, it gives CARSDPGEETQYF.

This clone was seen a few times. The genes are TRBV27 and TRBJ1-2, with D perhaps matching TRBD1 (5 bases). V was shortened by 3 bases and J by 3 bases, with 8 bases between the two germline ends. Germline loops: CDR1 MNHEY, CDR2 SMNVEV (reference sequence). This CDR3 comprises 13 residues. CDR3 DNA: TGTGCCAGCAGTTTCCTGGGGGACTATGGCTACACCTTC. The encoded protein is CASSFLGDYGYTF.

V and J are TRBV9 and TRBJ2-3; no definite D call. Trimming pared 4 bases from V and 6 bases from J, leaving 15 bases between. The CDR3 has 14 amino acids. Germline lookup yields CDR1 SGDLS and CDR2 YYNGEE. This CDR3 reads CASSSDRARDTQYF. In DNA form, the CDR3 reads TGTGCCAGCAGCTCGGATCGGGCCCGGGATACGCAGTATTTT.

The chain has TRBV5-1 and TRBJ1-1; 11 bases fit TRBD1. CDR1 and CDR2 from the germline V gene are SGHRS and YFSETQ. The length of the CDR3 is 14 residues. The trim removed 3 bases at V and 4 bases at J, leaving 2 bases unmatched. CDR3 protein: CASSSGTGGTEAFF. CDR3 sequence (DNA): TGCGCCAGCAGCTCCGGGACAGGGGGCACTGAAGCTTTCTTT.

The chain couples TRBV12-5 to TRBJ2-3; 10 bases line up with TRBD2. The CDR3 spans 16 residues. Looked up from germline, CDR1 is LGHNT and CDR2 is FRNRAP. V shed 0 bases and J 3 bases; nucleotides not matched to a gene: 3. CDR3 nucleotides: TGTGCTAGTGGTTTGGTAGCGGGAGGGCGTACAGATACGCAGTATTTT. Amino acids: CASGLVAGGRTDTQYF.

The table lists this clone with a count of one. The chain links TRBV28 to TRBJ2-1, with D possibly TRBD2 on 6 matching bases. The germline gives CDR1 MDHEN, CDR2 SYDVKM. The CDR3 consists of 13 residues. Trimming shortened V by 4 bases and J by 4 bases, and 8 bases separated the two germline ends. CDR3 nucleotides: TGTGCCAGCAGTTATAGCGGATACAATGAGCAGTTCTTC. It encodes CASSYSGYNEQFF.

V usage is TRBV19 and J usage is TRBJ2-1; D might be TRBD1 or TRBD2, each matching 6 bases. In germline, CDR1 is LNHDA, CDR2 SQIVND (reference sequence). This CDR3 contains 14 residues. V lost 10 bases and J lost 8, with 21 bases in between. The CDR3 DNA sequence: TGTGCCATAACCCCTTCAGGAGGGGGGCATGAGCAGTTCTTC. It specifies CAITPSGGGHEQFF. The entire variable domain, with the rest obtained from reference TRBV19 and TRBJ2-1, is as follows: DGGITQSPKYLFRKEGQNVTLSCEQNLNHDAMYWYRQDPGQGLRLIYYSQIVNDFQKGDIAEGYSVSREKKESFPLTVTSAQKNPTAFYLCAITPSGGGHEQFFGPGTRLTVL.

The V gene is TRBV27, the J gene TRBJ2-7; D is perhaps TRBD2 (6 bases). This CDR3 has 15 amino acids. The germline CDR1 and CDR2 sequences are MNHEY and SMNVEV (reference sequence). V was shortened by 4 bases and J by 0 bases, with 13 bases between the two germline ends. In DNA, the CDR3 is TGTGCCAGCAGTTCTCTAGCGTCTTCCTCCTACGAGCAGTACTTC. It codes for CASSSLASSSYEQYF.

This clone occurred once. V is TRBV19 and J is TRBJ2-1; 11 bases fit TRBD2. The CDR3 totals 15 residues. Germline lookup yields CDR1 LNHDA and CDR2 SQIVND (reference sequence). With 5 bases clipped from V and 8 bases from J, the junction kept 8 bases outside the gene matches. CDR3 sequence: CASSPTTSGTYEQFF. Written as DNA, the CDR3 is TGTGCCAGTAGTCCTACGACTAGCGGGACCTATGAGCAGTTCTTC. Complete variable domain (other parts from reference TRBV19 and TRBJ2-1): DGGITQSPKYLFRKEGQNVTLSCEQNLNHDAMYWYRQDPGQGLRLIYYSQIVNDFQKGDIAEGYSVSREKKESFPLTVTSAQKNPTAFYLCASSPTTSGTYEQFFGPGTRLTVL.

This clone appeared a few times. V gene TRBV18 combines with J gene TRBJ2-7; D call uncertain. Trimming pared 2 bases from V and 0 bases from J, leaving 14 bases between. The CDR3 contains 16 residues. The germline CDR1 and CDR2 sequences are KGHSH and LQKENI. The CDR3 region has the DNA TGTGCCAGCTCACCAGAGAGGATCGCTAGCTCCTACGAGCAGTACTTC. The encoded protein is CASSPERIASSYEQYF.

The chain couples TRBV27 to TRBJ2-6, with a tentative D call TRBD2 (6 bases). CDR3 length: 15 amino acids. Looked up from germline, CDR1 is MNHEY and CDR2 is SMNVEV (reference sequence). V gave up 7 bases and J gave up 3 bases, with 13 bases separating them. The CDR3: CASTSWGGGANVLTF. In nucleotides, the CDR3 is TGTGCCAGCACCTCCTGGGGAGGTGGGGCCAACGTCCTGACTTTC.

The chain recombines TRBV19 with TRBJ2-7; D possibly corresponds to TRBD2 (6 bases). CDR3 size: 16 residues. The ends were cut back, 4 bases at V and 7 bases at J, with 23 bases in the middle. CDR1 and CDR2 (germline): LNHDA, SQIVND (reference sequence). The CDR3 coding sequence is TGTGCCAGTAGTAAAATAGCTCCTGGAGTCCGGGAGGAGCAGTACTTC. It specifies CASSKIAPGVREEQYF.

The genes are TRBV30 and TRBJ1-5, with a weak D call TRBD1 (5 bases). This CDR3 region has 11 residues. V was pared by 0 bases and J by 8 bases, with 5 bases between. Germline CDR1 and CDR2: GTSNPN and SVGIG (reference sequence). CDR3 sequence (DNA): TGTGCCTGGAGTGTAGGGGAGCCCCAGCATTTT. Amino acid sequence: CAWSVGEPQHF.

The rearrangement uses TRBV5-1 and TRBJ1-2; no clear D gene. The germline V gene encodes CDR1 SGHRS and CDR2 YFSETQ. CDR3 length: 13 amino acids. Between the trimmed V and J ends, which lost 4 bases and 3 bases, there was a span of 10 bases. As DNA, the CDR3 is TGCGCCAGCAGCCCCGAACAGTACTATGGCTACACCTTC. This gives the protein CASSPEQYYGYTF.

The rearrangement links TRBV7-2 to TRBJ2-1; no clear D gene. CDR1 and CDR2 from the germline V gene are SGHTA and FQGNSA. The CDR3 runs 15 residues. Trimming stripped 5 bases from V and 1 base from J, with 12 bases between. The CDR3 nucleotides are TGTGCCAGCAGCCCCGCCTTGATGTCCTACAATGAGCAGTTCTTC. It specifies CASSPALMSYNEQFF.